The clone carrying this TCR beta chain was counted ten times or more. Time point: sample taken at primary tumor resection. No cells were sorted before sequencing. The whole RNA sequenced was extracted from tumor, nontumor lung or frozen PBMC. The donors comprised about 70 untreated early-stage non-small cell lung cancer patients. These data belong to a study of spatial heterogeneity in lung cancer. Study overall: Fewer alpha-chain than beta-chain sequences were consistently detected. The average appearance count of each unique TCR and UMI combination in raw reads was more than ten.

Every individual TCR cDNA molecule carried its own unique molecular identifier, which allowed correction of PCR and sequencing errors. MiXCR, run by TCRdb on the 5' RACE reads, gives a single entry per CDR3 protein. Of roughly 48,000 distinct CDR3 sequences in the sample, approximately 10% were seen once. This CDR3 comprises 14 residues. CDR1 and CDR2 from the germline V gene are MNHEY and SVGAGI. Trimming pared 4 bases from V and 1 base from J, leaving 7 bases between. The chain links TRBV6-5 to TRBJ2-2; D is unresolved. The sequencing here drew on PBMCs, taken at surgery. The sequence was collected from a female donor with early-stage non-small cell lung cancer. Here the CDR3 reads CASSSRWNTGELFF. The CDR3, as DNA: TGTGCCAGCAGTTCCCGGTGGAACACCGGGGAGCTGTTTTTT.